Listed below are T cell receptor beta chains from one sample, sequenced in a study of T-cell memory formation after mild COVID-19. One entry per CDR3 protein, called by TCRdb with MiXCR from the 5' RACE reads. In the table there are 550,000 to 600,000 distinct CDR3 sequences, about 22% of which are singletons. The sample taken for sequencing was PBMCs or a T cell subset sorted from them (not recorded which). All receptors derive from an adult woman who had mild COVID-19 (a few samples of this study predate the infection). Cell type and time point are not known. Each CDR3 is given with its conserved first and last residue. A D gene is named only where the DNA matches it firmly. Clone sizes are given selectively: once, few, many, or a class where the clone is expanded.

D	V	length	size	J	CDR3	DNA
TRBD1	TRBV20-1	19	NA	TRBJ1-5	CSARDRDRGSIFGNQPQHF	TGCAGTGCTAGAGATCGGGACAGGGGCTCGATTTTTGGCAATCAGCCCCAGCATTTT
TRBD1	TRBV4-1	17	NA	TRBJ1-2	CASSQGPRGTGVYGYTF	TGCGCCAGCAGCCAAGGCCCTAGGGGGACAGGGGTCTATGGCTACACCTTC
NA	TRBV20-1	16	few	TRBJ1-2	CSAPTRDIPANYGYTF	TGCAGTGCCCCTACTAGGGACATACCCGCTAACTATGGCTACACCTTC
NA	TRBV13	19	NA	TRBJ2-1	CASRRRGYPTLSSYNEQFF	TGTGCCAGCCGTCGACGGGGCTACCCCACCCTTAGCTCCTACAATGAGCAGTTCTTC
TRBD1	TRBV7-2	15	many	TRBJ2-5	CASSTFGTAKETQYF	TGTGCCAGCAGCACTTTCGGGACAGCCAAAGAGACCCAGTACTTC
TRBD1	TRBV14	16	few	TRBJ2-2	CASSRGDRGNTGELFF	TGTGCCAGCAGCCGAGGGGACAGGGGAAACACCGGGGAGCTGTTTTTT
NA	TRBV12-3/TRBV12-4	13	few	TRBJ2-7	CASSFRLGYEQYF	TGTGCCAGCAGTTTCAGACTCGGTTACGAGCAGTACTTC
NA	TRBV20-1	15	NA	TRBJ1-5	CSARVSQASNQPQHF	TGCAGTGCTAGAGTTAGCCAGGCTAGCAATCAGCCCCAGCATTTT
TRBD1	TRBV7-3	17	NA	TRBJ2-6	CASSSKQGEYGANVLTF	TGTGCCAGCAGCTCGAAACAGGGGGAATATGGGGCCAACGTCCTGACTTTC
TRBD1	TRBV29-1	12	NA	TRBJ1-1	CSVGTEINEAFF	TGCAGCGTAGGGACAGAGATAAATGAAGCTTTCTTT
TRBD1	TRBV7-6	13	many	TRBJ1-1	CASSSQGSTEAFF	TGTGCCAGCAGCTCACAGGGGTCCACTGAAGCTTTCTTT
TRBD2	TRBV7-2	15	many	TRBJ2-7	CASSFPSGISGEQYF	TGTGCCAGCAGCTTCCCTAGCGGGATCTCTGGGGAGCAGTACTTC
NA	TRBV12-3/TRBV12-4	15	NA	TRBJ2-2	CASSLGQGLLGELFF	TGTGCCAGCAGTTTGGGGCAGGGCCTTCTCGGGGAGCTGTTTTTT
NA	TRBV19	11	NA	TRBJ1-3	CASSIGDTIYF	TGTGCCAGTAGTATCGGGGACACCATATATTTT
NA	TRBV10-3	14	few	TRBJ2-7	CAISESTGPYEQYF	TGTGCCATCAGTGAGTCTACAGGGCCCTACGAGCAGTACTTC
NA	TRBV6-5	15	once	TRBJ1-4	CASSYARAVNEKLFF	TGTGCCAGCAGTTACGCGAGGGCAGTTAATGAAAAACTGTTTTTT
NA	TRBV21-1	13	NA	TRBJ2-1	CASSKGQDYEQFF	TGTGCCAGCAGCAAAGGACAGGACTATGAGCAGTTCTTC
TRBD2	TRBV15	15	few	TRBJ2-7	CATSSEAGAGYEQYF	TGTGCCACCAGCAGCGAAGCGGGGGCCGGCTACGAGCAGTACTTC
NA	TRBV6-5	15	NA	TRBJ2-1	CASSYSGASYNEQFF	TGTGCCAGCAGTTACTCCGGGGCCTCCTACAATGAGCAGTTCTTC
NA	TRBV14	20	once	TRBJ2-2	CASSQFGWIGGLWNTGELFF	TGTGCCAGCAGCCAATTTGGTTGGATAGGGGGATTGTGGAACACCGGGGAGCTGTTTTTT
NA	TRBV7-9	12	NA	TRBJ2-7	CASSLDVLEQYF	TGTGCCAGCAGCTTAGACGTTCTCGAGCAGTACTTC
TRBD1	TRBV10-3	13	many	TRBJ2-3	CASRQGTTDTQYF	TGTGCCAGTCGACAGGGGACCACAGATACGCAGTATTTT
NA	TRBV3-1	16	once	TRBJ2-7	CASSHQFGLWQYEQYF	TGTGCCAGCAGCCACCAATTTGGACTCTGGCAGTACGAGCAGTACTTC
TRBD1	TRBV11-3	15	NA	TRBJ1-2	CASRTTGDGAGGYTF	TGTGCCAGCAGAACGACAGGGGACGGCGCGGGAGGCTACACCTTC
NA	TRBV14	12	many	TRBJ2-1	CASSQLGAGTYF	TGTGCCAGCAGCCAACTAGGTGCTGGAACCTACTTC
NA	TRBV19	13	few	TRBJ2-3	CASSIPSTDTQYF	TGTGCCAGTAGTATCCCTAGCACAGATACGCAGTATTTT
TRBD2	TRBV5-1	16	many	TRBJ2-3	CASSPRLAGSTDTQYF	TGTGCCAGCAGCCCTAGACTAGCGGGCAGCACAGATACGCAGTATTTT
NA	TRBV5-6	14	few	TRBJ1-1	CASSLGGGRTEAFF	TGTGCCAGCAGCTTGGGAGGGGGACGGACTGAAGCTTTCTTT
TRBD2	TRBV18	13	many	TRBJ2-5	CASSPTSRETQYF	TGTGCCAGCTCCCCGACTAGCAGAGAGACCCAGTACTTC
TRBD1	TRBV18	15	few	TRBJ2-7	CASSPLTGERNEQYF	TGTGCCAGCTCACCACTTACAGGGGAACGGAACGAGCAGTACTTC
NA	TRBV6-1	13	NA	TRBJ2-1	CASSEGDLTEQFF	TGTGCCAGCAGTGAAGGGGACTTAACTGAGCAGTTCTTC
TRBD1	TRBV24-1	16	NA	TRBJ2-3	CATSDPRARGSDTQYF	TGTGCCACCAGTGACCCCCGGGCCAGGGGGTCAGATACGCAGTATTTT
TRBD2	TRBV3-1	14	few	TRBJ2-4	CASSQSAGGNIQYF	TGTGCCAGCAGCCAATCAGCGGGGGGAAACATTCAGTACTTC
NA	TRBV10-2	12	few	TRBJ2-7	CASSESGDEQYF	TGCGCCAGCAGTGAGTCGGGGGACGAGCAGTACTTC
NA	TRBV7-8	14	few	TRBJ2-7	CASSLGLAGHEQYF	TGTGCCAGCAGCTTGGGACTCGCGGGGCACGAGCAGTACTTC
NA	TRBV5-1	15	NA	TRBJ1-6	CASSSTDIYNSPLHF	TGCGCCAGCAGTTCGACGGATATCTATAATTCACCCCTCCACTTT
TRBD1	TRBV6-5	16	NA	TRBJ2-2	CASSSLPRGRVGELFF	TGTGCCAGCAGTTCCCTGCCAAGGGGGCGCGTCGGGGAGCTGTTTTTT
NA	TRBV11-3	16	NA	TRBJ2-5	CASSPRTDVLQETQYF	TGTGCCAGCAGCCCGCGGACGGACGTCTTACAAGAGACCCAGTACTTC
NA	TRBV27	14	NA	TRBJ2-7	CASRDRLARDEQYF	TGTGCCAGCAGAGACAGGCTAGCCCGGGACGAGCAGTACTTC
NA	TRBV6-2/TRBV6-3	14	few	TRBJ2-2	CASRRTSMTGELFF	TGTGCCAGCAGACGGACTTCGATGACCGGGGAGCTGTTTTTT
TRBD2	TRBV7-6	18	NA	TRBJ2-5	CASSLLTSSGDIGETQYF	TGTGCCAGCAGCTTACTTACGAGTAGCGGGGACATAGGGGAGACCCAGTACTTC
TRBD2	TRBV9	15	once	TRBJ2-3	CASSVVAGGPDTQYF	TGTGCCAGCAGCGTCGTAGCGGGGGGCCCAGATACGCAGTATTTT
NA	TRBV6-2/TRBV6-3	13	NA	TRBJ2-6	CATDISGANVLTF	TGTGCCACGGACATATCTGGGGCCAACGTCCTGACTTTC